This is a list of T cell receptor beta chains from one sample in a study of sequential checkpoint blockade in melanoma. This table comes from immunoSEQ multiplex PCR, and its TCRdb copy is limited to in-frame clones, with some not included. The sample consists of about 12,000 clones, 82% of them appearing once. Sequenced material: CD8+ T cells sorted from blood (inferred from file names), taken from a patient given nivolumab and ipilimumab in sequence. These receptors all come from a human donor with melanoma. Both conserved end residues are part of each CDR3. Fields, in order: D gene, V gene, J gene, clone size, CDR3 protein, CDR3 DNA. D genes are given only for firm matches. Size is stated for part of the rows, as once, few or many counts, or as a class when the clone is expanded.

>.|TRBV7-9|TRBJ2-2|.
CASSLAGTQTGELFF
TGTGCCAGCAGCTTAGCGGGGACACAAACCGGGGAGCTGTTTTTT
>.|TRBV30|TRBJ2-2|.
CAWSDRAHGELFF
TGTGCCTGGAGTGACAGGGCCCACGGGGAGCTGTTTTTT
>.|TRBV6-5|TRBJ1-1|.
CASSLGAVTEAFF
TGTGCCAGCAGTTTAGGGGCGGTCACTGAAGCTTTCTTT
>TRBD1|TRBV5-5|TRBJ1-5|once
CASSWTGGDQPQHF
TGTGCCAGCAGCTGGACAGGGGGAGATCAGCCCCAGCATTTT
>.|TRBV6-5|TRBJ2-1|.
CASSNRDSYNEQFF
TGTGCCAGCAGTAACCGGGACTCCTACAATGAGCAGTTCTTC
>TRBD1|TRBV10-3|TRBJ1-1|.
CAISESDRGAFF
TGTGCCATCAGTGAGTCGGACAGGGGGGCTTTCTTT
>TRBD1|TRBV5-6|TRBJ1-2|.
CASSFGTGGYGYTF
TGTGCCAGCAGCTTTGGGACAGGCGGCTATGGCTACACCTTC
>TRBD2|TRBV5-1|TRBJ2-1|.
CASSNGLAGDPYDEQFF
TGCGCCAGCAGCAACGGACTAGCGGGAGATCCCTACGATGAGCAGTTCTTC
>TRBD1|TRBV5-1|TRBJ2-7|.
CASSSGTGRGYEQYF
TGCGCCAGCAGCTCTGGGACAGGGAGAGGCTACGAGCAGTACTTC
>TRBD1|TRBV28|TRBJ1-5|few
CASSLGTVNQPQHF
TGTGCCAGCAGTTTAGGGACAGTCAATCAGCCCCAGCATTTT
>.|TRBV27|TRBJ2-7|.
CASSLDRRGYEQYF
TGTGCCAGCAGTTTGGACAGGAGGGGATACGAGCAGTACTTC
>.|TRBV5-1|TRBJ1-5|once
CASSLGPHSNQPQHF
TGCGCCAGCAGCTTGGGTCCCCATAGCAATCAGCCCCAGCATTTT
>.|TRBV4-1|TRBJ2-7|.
CASSQGRAAYEQYF
TGCGCCAGCAGCCAAGGCAGGGCAGCCTACGAGCAGTACTTC
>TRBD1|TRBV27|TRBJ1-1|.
CASSLDRMNTEAFF
TGTGCCAGCAGTTTGGACAGGATGAACACTGAAGCTTTCTTT
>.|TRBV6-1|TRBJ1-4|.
CASSEIGGTNEKLFF
TGTGCCAGCAGTGAAATCGGGGGGACTAATGAAAAACTGTTTTTT
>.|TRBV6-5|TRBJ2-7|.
CASSYRGSSYEQYF
TGTGCCAGCAGTTACAGGGGCAGCTCCTACGAGCAGTACTTC
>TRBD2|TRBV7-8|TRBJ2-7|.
CASRKGPGLVIEQYF
TGTGCCAGCAGAAAGGGTCCGGGACTAGTGATCGAGCAGTACTTC
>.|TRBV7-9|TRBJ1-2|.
CASSLGASLYGYTF
TGTGCCAGCAGCTTAGGGGCTTCATTATATGGCTACACCTTC
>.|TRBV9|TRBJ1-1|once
CASSPTGGLGTEAFF
TGTGCCAGCAGCCCTACGGGGGGCCTGGGCACTGAAGCTTTCTTT
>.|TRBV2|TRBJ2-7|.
CATQDQGPYEQYF
TGTGCCACTCAAGACCAGGGCCCCTACGAGCAGTACTTC
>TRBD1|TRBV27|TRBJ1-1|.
CASSLVGQVNTEAFF
TGTGCCAGCAGTTTGGTAGGACAGGTGAACACTGAAGCTTTCTTT
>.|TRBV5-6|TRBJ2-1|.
CASSLIREAYNEQFF
TGTGCCAGCAGCTTGATCCGAGAGGCCTACAATGAGCAGTTCTTC
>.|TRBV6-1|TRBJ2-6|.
CASSASAGANVLTF
TGTGCCAGCAGCGCCAGCGCTGGGGCCAACGTCCTGACTTTC
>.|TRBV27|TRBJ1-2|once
CASSLGENYGYTF
TGTGCCAGCAGTCTCGGGGAGAACTATGGCTACACCTTC
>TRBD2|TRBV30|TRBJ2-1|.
CAWRISGGAGNEQFF
TGTGCCTGGAGAATTAGCGGGGGGGCCGGGAATGAGCAGTTCTTC
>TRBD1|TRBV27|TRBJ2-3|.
CASRTGNVNTQYF
TGTGCCAGCAGGACAGGGAACGTGAATACGCAGTATTTT
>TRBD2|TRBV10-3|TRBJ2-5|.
CAISEWSGGQYF
TGTGCCATCAGTGAGTGGTCCGGGGGGCAGTACTTC
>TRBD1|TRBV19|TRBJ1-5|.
CASSPQDRAPNQPQHF
TGTGCCAGTAGTCCACAGGACAGGGCACCCAATCAGCCCCAGCATTTT
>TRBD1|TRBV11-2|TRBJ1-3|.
CASSKGTGPGNTIYF
TGTGCCAGCAGCAAGGGGACAGGACCCGGAAACACCATATATTTT
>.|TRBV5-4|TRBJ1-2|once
CASTEGNYGYTF
TGTGCCAGCACCGAGGGTAACTATGGCTACACCTTC